This T cell receptor beta chain was found in a study of T-cell reconstitution after alpha-beta-depleted transplantation in children. Unique molecular identifiers were incorporated into the prepared TCRbeta library. TCRdb re-called the PCR reads with MiXCR, one entry per CDR3 protein. The data contain over 200,000 distinct CDR3 sequences, roughly 9% of them singletons. The material was PBMCs from the stem cell graft donor, obtained from the stem cell graft. This receptor was obtained from a human donor who donated a stem cell graft to a child with acute lymphoblastic leukemia.

DNA of the CDR3: TGCAGCGTGGCAGGGGCCGCAGATACGCAGTATTTT. Translated, it gives CSVAGAADTQYF. The chain couples TRBV29-1 to TRBJ2-3, with TRBD1 as a possible D gene (6 bases). Per germline, CDR1 SQVTM and CDR2 ANQGSEA. CDR3 length: 12 amino acids. Trimming took 6 bases from V and 4 from J, leaving 11 bases between them.